This T cell receptor (beta chain) was documented in a study of early T cells in non-severe SARS-CoV-2 infection. Study information: Bulk RNA isolated from unsorted whole blood underwent sequencing; chains were not paired.

Of note for this clonotype: Its antigen is still unknown.

Overall study findings and caveats: A preference for anti-spike CD8 responses marked VDJdb matching, which missed private and CD4 specificities.

The CDR3 is made up of 13 amino acids. CDR1 and CDR2 (germline): SQVTM, ANQGSEA. Trimming at V came to 6 bases and at J to 8 bases, leaving 8 bases not matched to a gene. Attachment of unique molecular identifiers was made to individual cDNA molecules. TCRdb reprocessed the 5' RACE reads via MiXCR and lists one record per CDR3 protein. Of approximately 80,000 distinct CDR3 sequences listed, 11% are singletons. This material consisted of whole blood, taken at baseline. J is TRBJ1-4 and V is TRBV29-1; TRBD1 matches 8 bases. This TCR derives from an adult who was a healthcare worker with PCR-confirmed SARS-CoV-2 infection or an uninfected control (not recorded which). CDR3 in DNA: TGCAGCGTCCCAGGGGGCCTTAAAGAAAAACTGTTTTTT. It specifies CSVPGGLKEKLFF.